These 23 T cell receptor beta chains share one sample of origin, sequenced in a study of blood T cell repertoires in COVID-19. Some clones are missing from TCRdb's copy, which holds only in-frame ones; the method was immunoSEQ multiplex PCR. In the table there are about 240,000 clones, about four fifths of which are singletons. The source material was peripheral blood. The receptors here all came from a man under 40 who had recovered from COVID-19.

This chain uses TRBV20-1 with TRBJ1-5, with 10 bases identical to TRBD1. V dropped 3 bases and J dropped 1; count of bases not matched to a gene: 9. The CDR3 sequence is 17 residues long. Germline V gene sequence: CDR1 DFQATT, CDR2 SNEGSKA (reference sequence). For the CDR3, the DNA is TGCAGTGCTAGTAAGGGACAGGGGTTCACGAGCAATCAGCCCCAGCATTTT. This sequence encodes CSASKGQGFTSNQPQHF.

The genes are TRBV24-1 and TRBJ1-5, with 10 positions matching TRBD1. The CDR3 consists of 17 residues. Germline CDR1 is KGHDR and CDR2 is SFDVKD. Germline trimming cut 8 bases from V and 0 bases from J; bases unmatched to any gene: 9. Here the CDR3 reads CATTGTGEGYSNQPQHF. For the CDR3, the DNA is TGTGCCACCACCGGGACAGGGGAGGGATATAGCAATCAGCCCCAGCATTTT.

The chain carries TRBV11-2 and TRBJ2-7; 7 bases agree with TRBD2. The CDR3 has 12 residues. Trimming removed 1 base from V and 6 bases from J; junction bases left unmatched: 0. CDR1 and CDR2 from the germline V gene are SGHAT and FQNNGV. The DNA of the CDR3 is TGTGCCAGCAGCTTAGGGGGGGGCGAGCAGTACGTC. Translated, it gives CASSLGGGEQYV.

V gene TRBV5-1 combines with J gene TRBJ1-1; TRBD1 aligns across 7 bases. The germline CDR1 and CDR2 sequences are SGHRS and YFSETQ. CDR3 size: 14 residues. J gave up 1 base and V 4 bases, and 4 bases lay outside the gene matches. The DNA for the CDR3 is TGCGCCAGCAGCCCACAGGGGCAGAACACTGAAGCTTTCTTT. It codes for CASSPQGQNTEAFF.

This clone was observed once. The chain combines TRBV6-5 with TRBJ1-5; D remains ambiguous. This CDR3 region has 15 residues. Trimming took 2 bases from V and 4 from J, leaving 12 bases between them. Germline CDR1 MNHEY, CDR2 SVGAGI. The CDR3 is CASSYQAGSNQPQHF. As DNA, the CDR3 is TGTGCCAGCAGTTACCAGGCAGGTAGTAATCAGCCCCAGCATTTT.

CDR3 sequence reads: CASSLVGRARETQYF. In DNA, the CDR3 is TGTGCCAGCAGCTTGGTCGGCCGAGCCAGGGAGACCCAGTACTTC. The chain recombines TRBV5-6 with TRBJ2-5; D call uncertain. The CDR3 is 15 residues long. Germline values: CDR1 SGHDT, CDR2 YYEEEE. Trimming took 0 bases from V and 5 from J, leaving 14 bases between them.

This chain links TRBV7-9 with TRBJ2-3; 9 bases line up with TRBD2. This CDR3 spans 15 amino acids. Germline V gene data show CDR1 as SEHNR and CDR2 as FQNEAQ (reference sequence). V lost 5 bases and J lost 4; bases outside the gene matches: 7. The CDR3 sequence: CASSISGGGSDTQYF. The CDR3 DNA reads as TGTGCCAGCAGCATTAGCGGGGGAGGATCAGATACGCAGTATTTT.

Only a few counts were recorded for this clone. The chain links TRBV5-1 to TRBJ1-2, with a weak D call TRBD1 (5 bases). V lost 2 bases, J lost 1 base, and 21 bases lay in between. The CDR3 is 18 residues long. Germline lookup yields CDR1 SGHRS and CDR2 YFSETQ. The chain's CDR3 is CASSFSPEPGNINYGYTF. The CDR3 DNA sequence: TGCGCCAGCAGCTTTTCTCCCGAACCAGGGAATATTAACTATGGCTACACCTTC.

The chain is built from TRBV10-3 and TRBJ1-2; D unresolved. The length of the CDR3 is 14 residues. V was shortened by 4 bases and J by 4 bases, with 13 bases between the two germline ends. Germline CDR1 reads ENHRY; CDR2 reads SYGVKD. CDR3 residues: CAISGEEITYGYTF. The CDR3 DNA sequence: TGTGCCATCAGTGGAGAGGAAATAACCTATGGCTACACCTTC.

The chain links TRBV5-1 to TRBJ1-1, with no clear D. The germline gives CDR1 SGHRS, CDR2 YFSETQ. This CDR3 contains 15 residues. V was shortened by 4 bases and J by 4 bases, with 17 bases between the two germline ends. This CDR3 reads CASSRDIEPPTEAFF. The CDR3 DNA reads as TGCGCCAGCAGCCGGGATATCGAGCCGCCCACTGAAGCTTTCTTT.

The chain uses TRBV5-4 and TRBJ1-2, with 7 bases that match TRBD1. From germline, CDR1 is SGHNT and CDR2 YYREEE (reference sequence). J lost 3 bases, V lost 1 base, and 0 bases had no gene match. This CDR3 has 13 amino acids. The CDR3 is CASSLQGDYGYTF. The CDR3 DNA is TGTGCCAGCAGCTTGCAGGGGGACTATGGCTACACCTTC.

This clone was recorded only once. V gene TRBV5-1 combines with J gene TRBJ2-3; 8 bases are shared with TRBD1. With V trimmed by 6 bases and J by 1 base, 4 bases remained unmatched. The length of the CDR3 is 14 residues. The germline V gene has CDR1 SGHRS and CDR2 YFSETQ. CDR3 amino acids: CASKPDRGTDTQYF. The CDR3 DNA sequence: TGCGCCAGCAAACCGGACAGGGGCACAGATACGCAGTATTTT.

This clone was picked up a small number of times. V is TRBV5-8 and J is TRBJ2-1; 7 nucleotides agree with TRBD1. Germline trimming cut 4 bases from V and 7 bases from J; bases unmatched to any gene: 5. The germline V gene has CDR1 SGHTS and CDR2 YDEGEE. CDR3 length equals 13 residues. The CDR3 DNA reads TGTGCCAGCAGCCCGGACAGGCAAAATGAGCAGTTCTTC. Its protein product is CASSPDRQNEQFF.

This sequence joins TRBV9 and TRBJ1-2; perhaps TRBD1 as D (5 bases). The CDR3 has 17 amino acids. Per germline, CDR1 SGDLS and CDR2 YYNGEE. With 4 bases removed from V and 0 bases from J, the gap between germline ends came to 19 bases. The CDR3: CASSSRGTPGANYGYTF. In DNA, the CDR3 is TGTGCCAGCAGCTCACGGGGGACCCCAGGTGCTAACTATGGCTACACCTTC.

This chain uses TRBV2 with TRBJ1-5, with unresolved D. The germline V gene has CDR1 SNHLY and CDR2 FYNNEI. V was pared by 1 base and J by 7 bases, with 11 bases between. The CDR3 sequence is 14 residues long. The CDR3 coding sequence is TGTGCCAGCAGTGAAGGCCTAATCCGGCAGCCCCAGCATTTT. Translation: CASSEGLIRQPQHF.

The chain carries TRBV4-2 and TRBJ2-3; the match to TRBD2 covers 8 bases. Germline-derived CDR1 and CDR2 are LGHNA and YNFKEQ. Trimming removed 3 bases from V and 4 bases from J; junction bases left unmatched: 15. CDR3 length: 18 residues. CDR3 in DNA: TGTGCCAGCAGCCATAGGACTAGCTTCGACCGTAATCCAGATACGCAGTATTTT. Translated: CASSHRTSFDRNPDTQYF.

The rearrangement links TRBV18 to TRBJ1-1, with D tentatively TRBD1 (6 bases). The germline gives CDR1 KGHSH, CDR2 LQKENI. The CDR3 consists of 14 residues. V was pared by 3 bases and J by 3 bases, with 11 bases between. For the CDR3, the DNA is TGTGCCAGCTCACCCCAGGGGCGAGACACTGAAGCTTTCTTT. Its translation is CASSPQGRDTEAFF.

The chain is built from TRBV7-2 and TRBJ2-2, with D unresolved. This CDR3 is 13 amino acids long. Per germline, CDR1 SGHTA and CDR2 FQGNSA. V lost 6 bases and J 6 bases, leaving 11 bases between the germline ends. This CDR3 reads CASSPTGAGELFF. In DNA form, the CDR3 reads TGTGCCAGCAGTCCCACGGGTGCCGGGGAGCTGTTTTTT.

The chain recombines TRBV7-9 with TRBJ2-3, with 8 bases that match TRBD1. The CDR3 has 16 amino acids. J gave up 2 bases and V 5 bases, and 9 bases lay outside the gene matches. CDR1 is SEHNR, CDR2 FQNEAQ, per germline (reference sequence). As DNA, the CDR3 is TGTGCCAGCAGCCCTAGGACAGGGCCAAACACAGATACGCAGTATTTT. Its translation is CASSPRTGPNTDTQYF.

Written as DNA, the CDR3 is TGTGCCAGCAGCTTGACAGGGGACGAGCAGTACTTC. Translating it yields CASSLTGDEQYF. The rearrangement uses TRBV7-9 and TRBJ2-7, with 8 positions matching TRBD1. With 3 bases clipped from V and 5 bases from J, the junction kept 0 bases outside the gene matches. CDR1 SEHNR and CDR2 FQNEAQ come from the germline V gene (reference sequence). The CDR3 runs 12 residues.

The rearrangement links TRBV18 to TRBJ1-3, with TRBD1 matching 8 bases. Germline V gene lookup returns CDR1 KGHSH and CDR2 LQKENI. J gave up 1 base and V 2 bases, and 4 bases lay outside the gene matches. The length of the CDR3 is 16 residues. The CDR3 protein is CASSPSGQGSGNTIYF. The CDR3 DNA reads TGTGCCAGCTCACCAAGCGGACAGGGATCTGGAAACACCATATATTTT.

This clone was seen a single time. The V and J genes are TRBV9 and TRBJ1-6; the D gene is possibly TRBD1 (5 bases). CDR3 length equals 14 residues. Germline values: CDR1 SGDLS, CDR2 YYNGEE. Trimming stripped 0 bases from V and 13 bases from J, with 14 bases between. As DNA, the CDR3 is TGTGCCAGCAGCGTAGCAGGGCCTCGAGACCCCCTCCACTTT. Translation: CASSVAGPRDPLHF.

The CDR3 coding sequence is TGTGCCAGCAGCTTAGCGCGGGAGAGCGGGGAGCTGTTTTTT. It specifies CASSLARESGELFF. The V call is TRBV7-3, the J call TRBJ2-2; 7 bases are a match to TRBD2. The CDR3 sequence is 14 residues long. Germline assignment: CDR1 SGHTA and CDR2 FQGTGA. J was trimmed by 7 bases and V by 2 bases; bases with no gene match: 4. Looking up the rest from reference TRBV7-3 and TRBJ2-2 gives the full variable domain: GAGVSQTPSNKVTEKGKYVELRCDPISGHTALYWYRQSLGQGPEFLIYFQGTGAADDSGLPNDRFFAVRPEGSVSTLKIQRTERGDSAVYLCASSLARESGELFFGEGSRLTVL.